This passage covers 12 T cell receptor beta chains from one sample sequenced in a study of blood T cell repertoires in COVID-19. The method was immunoSEQ multiplex PCR; TCRdb's version includes in-frame clones alone and lacks a portion of them. The repertoire holds 230,000 or so clones, about 90% seen once, with approximately 14% in the top ten. The sample consisted of PBMCs or T cells enriched from blood (not recorded which). The source is a woman aged 50 to 65 with acute COVID-19.

The chain links TRBV9 to TRBJ2-2, with TRBD1 matching over 7 bases. V was clipped by 3 bases and J by 4 bases; unmatched bases: 3. Germline V gene lookup returns CDR1 SGDLS and CDR2 YYNGEE. CDR3 length: 14 amino acids. CDR3 in amino acids: CASSGAGGTGELFF. Here the CDR3 DNA reads TGTGCCAGCAGCGGGGCAGGGGGCACCGGGGAGCTGTTTTTT.

This chain connects TRBV7-2 to TRBJ2-7; 11 positions match TRBD2. J lost 4 bases, V lost 5 bases, and 4 bases had no gene match. CDR1 is SGHTA and CDR2 is FQGNSA in the germline V gene. The CDR3 loop spans 14 amino acids. Written as DNA, the CDR3 is TGTGCCAGCAGCGGCGGGACTAGCGGTTACGAGCAGTACTTC. It specifies CASSGGTSGYEQYF.

This clone was counted only a few times. This sequence joins TRBV9 and TRBJ2-7; D possibly corresponds to TRBD2 (6 bases). The germline gives CDR1 SGDLS, CDR2 YYNGEE. The CDR3 has 14 residues. V gave up 0 bases and J gave up 5 bases, with 12 bases separating them. CDR3 in amino acids: CASSVGLALHEQYF. Written as DNA, the CDR3 is TGTGCCAGCAGCGTAGGGCTAGCGCTCCACGAGCAGTACTTC.

The V call is TRBV24-1, the J call TRBJ2-7, with 10 bases identical to TRBD2. The CDR3 is 15 amino acids. The V gene's germline CDR1 is KGHDR and CDR2 SFDVKD. V shed 3 bases and J 6 bases; nucleotides not matched to a gene: 7. CDR3 amino acids: CATSDPTSGITEQYF. DNA for the CDR3: TGTGCCACCAGTGATCCTACTAGCGGGATAACCGAGCAGTACTTC.

This sequence joins TRBV5-3 and TRBJ2-2; no clear D gene. TRBV5-3 is annotated as an ORF whose role is uncertain. Trimming left V 2 bases short and J 3 bases short, with 14 bases between. There are 16 residues in the CDR3. The CDR3 sequence: CARSFPQICDTGELFF. The CDR3 DNA sequence: TGTGCCAGAAGCTTTCCTCAGATTTGTGACACCGGGGAGCTGTTTTTT.

The J gene is TRBJ2-3, the V gene TRBV7-2, with 10 positions matching TRBD1. The CDR3 has 17 residues. V was clipped by 1 base and J by 3 bases; unmatched bases: 7. CDR1 and CDR2 (germline): SGHTA, FQGNSA. The CDR3 DNA follows: TGTGCCAGCAGCTTAGGACAGGGGGCGCAGGGAACAGATACGCAGTATTTT. It encodes CASSLGQGAQGTDTQYF.

The rearrangement joins TRBV19 to TRBJ1-2; 8 nucleotides match TRBD1. There are 16 residues in the CDR3. The germline V gene has CDR1 LNHDA and CDR2 SQIVND (reference sequence). V shed 3 bases, J shed 4 bases, and the junction held 10 bases outside the gene matches. CDR3 nucleotides: TGTGCCAGTAGTATCAATCCGGACAGGGCACTCTATGGCTACACCTTC. It yields the protein CASSINPDRALYGYTF.

The genes are TRBV10-3 and TRBJ2-7, with a weak D call TRBD2 (6 bases). V was clipped by 1 base and J by 3 bases, with 13 bases between them. The germline CDR1 and CDR2 sequences are ENHRY and SYGVKD. This CDR3 contains 15 residues. CDR3 DNA: TGTGCCATCAGTGAGTATAGCGGAACGAACTACGAGCAGTACTTC. It encodes CAISEYSGTNYEQYF.

The chain employs TRBV5-1 and TRBJ2-7; weak D call: TRBD2 (6 bases). The CDR3 has 16 amino acids. Germline CDR1 and CDR2: SGHRS and YFSETQ. V lost 4 bases, J lost 0 bases, and 17 bases lay in between. The CDR3, as DNA: TGCGCCAGCAGCCTCTACCAGCGGAGGGGCTCCTACGAGCAGTACTTC. This encodes CASSLYQRRGSYEQYF. Full variable domain (rest looked up from reference TRBV5-1 and TRBJ2-7): KAGVTQTPRYLIKTRGQQVTLSCSPISGHRSVSWYQQTPGQGLQFLFEYFSETQRNKGNFPGRFSGRQFSNSRSEMNVSTLELGDSALYLCASSLYQRRGSYEQYFGPGTRLTVT.

CDR3 sequence: CASSENYGGSGSETQYF. In nucleotides, the CDR3 is TGTGCCAGCAGTGAAAATTATGGCGGGAGCGGATCAGAGACCCAGTACTTC. The V call is TRBV25-1, the J call TRBJ2-5; 7 positions match TRBD2. Trimming removed 2 bases from V and 4 bases from J; junction bases left unmatched: 13. The CDR3 loop spans 17 amino acids. The germline V gene has CDR1 MGHDK and CDR2 SYGVNS.

The V call is TRBV27, the J call TRBJ2-7, with 7 bases identical to TRBD1. V gave up 6 bases and J gave up 6 bases; unmatched junction bases: 11. The germline CDR1 and CDR2 sequences are MNHEY and SMNVEV (reference sequence). The CDR3 is 14 residues long. The CDR3 sequence is CASSPDRVVSEQYF. CDR3 in DNA: TGTGCCAGCAGCCCCGACAGGGTTGTTAGCGAGCAGTACTTC.

The count of this clone is one. This chain links TRBV5-5 with TRBJ2-7, with D perhaps TRBD2 (6 bases). Trimming took off 1 base at V and 1 base at J, with 12 bases between the two ends. CDR3 length: 15 residues. Germline lookup yields CDR1 SGHKS and CDR2 YYEKEE (reference sequence). CDR3: CASSLWAGSSYEQYF. The CDR3 DNA is TGTGCCAGCAGCTTGTGGGCGGGGTCGTCCTACGAGCAGTACTTC.